Below are 21 T cell receptor beta chains sequenced from a single sample in a study of shared clonotypes between healthy human individuals (TCRdb year 2020). The library came from the immunoSEQ multiplex PCR assay. In TCRdb, the immuneACCESS table is reduced to in-frame sequences with V and J assigned. These tables do not hold every clone; where another copy was compared, an unresolved V gene accounts for under half, and the others remain unexplained. This sample lists around 510,000 clones; roughly 72% were detected once. 12% of the sample is in the top ten clones. The sample comprised PBMCs. The receptors were sampled from a woman aged 40-49 years in good health. Some clones in this sample may be carry-over from other donors' samples.

This clone was seen ten or more times. The V call is TRBV9, the J call TRBJ2-1; 9 bases map to TRBD1. CDR1 and CDR2 from the germline V gene are SGDLS and YYNGEE. The CDR3 spans 16 residues. Losses at the gene ends were 4 bases for V and 4 bases for J; bases not matched to a gene: 9. The CDR3 bases are TGTGCCAGCAGCTCCTCCGGGACAGGGATTTACAATGAGCAGTTCTTC. Translating gives CASSSSGTGIYNEQFF.

The V and J genes are TRBV2 and TRBJ2-2; 8 bases fit TRBD2. The V and J ends lost 4 bases and 7 bases, in that order; junction bases with no gene match: 5. The CDR3 length is 14 residues. From germline, CDR1 is SNHLY and CDR2 FYNNEI. CDR3 region: CASSAGLDIGELFF. CDR3 nucleotides: TGTGCCAGCAGTGCGGGACTAGATATCGGGGAGCTGTTTTTT.

With respect to this clone: Other DNA sequences in this sample translate to the same CDR3. This sequence joins TRBV18 and TRBJ1-5, with 10 bases fitting TRBD1. Per germline, CDR1 KGHSH and CDR2 LQKENI. After removal of 3 bases from V and 5 bases from J, the junction contained 1 base not matched to a gene. The CDR3 covers 14 residues. The CDR3 region is CASSPGQGDQPQHF. The CDR3 bases are TGTGCCAGCTCACCCGGACAGGGGGATCAGCCCCAGCATTTT.

This chain connects TRBV5-4 to TRBJ2-7, with D perhaps assigned TRBD1 or TRBD2 (5 bases each). The CDR3 contains 15 residues. The V and J ends lost 2 bases and 3 bases respectively, with 15 bases between them. Germline V lookup: CDR1 SGHNT, CDR2 YYREEE (reference sequence). CDR3 DNA sequence: TGTGCCAGCAGCTTACAGGCGGAGGCGTACTACGAGCAGTACTTC. As protein: CASSLQAEAYYEQYF.

This clone was detected once. The same CDR3 also results from other DNA sequences found in this sample. The chain recombines TRBV28 with TRBJ1-4; a weak D match, TRBD1 (5 bases). Germline values: CDR1 MDHEN, CDR2 SYDVKM. V was cut by 6 bases and J by 8 bases, with 13 bases left in between. This CDR3 region has 13 residues. CDR3 coding DNA: TGTGCCAGCAGCCTGGGACGAGGAGAAAAACTGTTTTTT. Its protein is CASSLGRGEKLFF.

Remarks on this clone: A read error is likely here: a far larger clone is one base away. The identical CDR3 is also encoded by other nucleotide sequences in the sample. This chain links TRBV9 with TRBJ1-1, with 9 bases identical to TRBD1. Germline CDR1 SGDLS, CDR2 YYNGEE. This CDR3 has 15 residues. CDR3 DNA sequence: TGTGCCAGCAGTGTAGGGGGACAGGGCCATTCTGAAGCTTTCTTT. As protein: CASSVGGQGHSEAFF.

This clone was picked up a small number of times. V is TRBV7-2 and J is TRBJ1-2; unclear D gene. Germline loops: CDR1 SGHTA, CDR2 FQGNSA. The CDR3 covers 13 residues. V was pared by 1 base and J by 7 bases, with 10 bases between. The CDR3 bases are TGTGCCAGCAGCTTAGACGGTCCGCTTGGCTACACCTTC. It codes for CASSLDGPLGYTF.

CDR3 nucleotides: TGTGCCAGCAGCCCCAGCCGGCTAGTACAAGAGACCCAGTACTTC. This gives the protein CASSPSRLVQETQYF. The chain carries TRBV11-1 and TRBJ2-5, with D hard to call. The germline CDR1 and CDR2 sequences are SGHAT and FQDESV (reference sequence). V was shortened by 5 bases and J by 2 bases, with 15 bases between the two germline ends. The CDR3 is 15 amino acids.

This clone has ten or more counts. The chain has TRBV30 and TRBJ2-3; D is unresolved. The germline CDR1 and CDR2 sequences are GTSNPN and SVGIG (reference sequence). This CDR3 comprises 14 residues. Trimming took 3 bases from V and 5 from J, leaving 15 bases between them. CDR3 amino acids: CAWRPGLGRDTQYF. The CDR3 DNA reads TGTGCCTGGAGACCCGGGCTTGGGCGAGATACGCAGTATTTT. The complete variable domain, with remaining parts taken from reference TRBV30 and TRBJ2-3, reads SQTIHQWPATLVQPVGSPLSLECTVEGTSNPNLYWYRQAAGRGLQLLFYSVGIGQISSEVPQNLSASRPQDRQFILSSKKLLLSDSGFYLCAWRPGLGRDTQYFGPGTRLTVL.

The chain carries TRBV7-2 and TRBJ1-5; D not certain. The CDR3 runs to 14 residues. Per germline, CDR1 SGHTA and CDR2 FQGNSA. Deletions cut 2 bases from V and 1 base from J, with 6 bases between. The CDR3 reads CASSLRASNQPQHF. In DNA form, the CDR3 reads TGTGCCAGCAGCTTAAGAGCGAGCAATCAGCCCCAGCATTTT.

The chain couples TRBV29-1 to TRBJ2-7, with D possibly TRBD1 on 6 matching bases. Germline V gene data show CDR1 as SQVTM and CDR2 as ANQGSEA. Trimming shortened V by 3 bases and J by 3 bases, and 18 bases separated the two germline ends. CDR3 length: 15 amino acids. CDR3 coding DNA: TGCAGCGTTGAGGGGGCAAAGGAAGATCTCTACGAGCAGTACTTC. This translates into CSVEGAKEDLYEQYF.

This clone is a singleton in its sample. This may come from a read error, since a much larger clone is one base off. The chain couples TRBV2 to TRBJ1-2; D not resolved. The CDR3 length is 12 residues. CDR1 SNHLY and CDR2 FYNNEI come from the germline V gene. The germline V and J ends were trimmed by 7 bases and 5 bases, with 11 bases remaining between them. The CDR3 is CASTGSDYGYTF. The CDR3 DNA reads TGTGCCAGCACCGGATCGGATTATGGCTACACCTTC.

This clone was seen a handful of times. The rearrangement uses TRBV9 and TRBJ1-5; 7 bases map to TRBD1. CDR3 size: 15 residues. The ends lost 4 bases at V and 1 base at J; junction bases unmatched: 5. Germline V gene sequence: CDR1 SGDLS, CDR2 YYNGEE. CDR3 nucleotide sequence: TGTGCCAGCAGCCCACAGGGGCAAAGCAATCAGCCCCAGCATTTT. This encodes CASSPQGQSNQPQHF.

V is TRBV7-8 and J is TRBJ2-5, with 9 bases that match TRBD2. The DNA end favors TRBJ2-7, so the J call may be wrong. This CDR3 has 15 amino acids. Germline-derived CDR1 and CDR2 are SGHVS and FQNEAQ. The CDR3, as DNA: TGTGCCAGCAGCCCGCGGGAGGGTGAGTCCTACGAGCAGTACTTC. Amino acids: CASSPREGESYEQYF.

V and J are TRBV19 and TRBJ2-2; 11 bases map to TRBD2. From germline, CDR1 is LNHDA and CDR2 SQIVND (reference sequence). The CDR3 spans 18 residues. Trimming cost V 5 bases and J 0 bases; bases outside gene matches: 8. The chain's CDR3 is CASSSLLAGEANTGELFF. The CDR3 nucleotides are TGTGCCAGTAGTTCCCTACTAGCGGGAGAAGCGAACACCGGGGAGCTGTTTTTT.

To note about this clone: A much larger clonotype is one base distant, so this may be a read error. The V and J genes are TRBV30 and TRBJ2-7; a possible D gene is TRBD2 (6 bases). Trimming left V 0 bases short and J 8 bases short, with 14 bases between. Germline-derived CDR1 and CDR2 are GTSNPN and SVGIG (reference sequence). This CDR3 comprises 13 residues. The CDR3 DNA follows: TGTGCCTGGAGTGTATATTGGGCGGGGAAGCAGTACTTC. Encoded protein: CAWSVYWAGKQYF.

The chain joins TRBV5-1 to TRBJ2-2; 8 bases fit TRBD2. The CDR3 covers 16 residues. The J segment lost 3 bases and the V segment lost 4 bases, leaving 8 bases of the junction unmatched. Per germline, CDR1 SGHRS and CDR2 YFSETQ. The CDR3 DNA sequence: TGCGCCAGCAGCCCCCGACCGGGACTAGACACCGGGGAGCTGTTTTTT. Its protein is CASSPRPGLDTGELFF.

The chain carries TRBV5-1 and TRBJ1-2, with D unresolved. This CDR3 has 13 amino acids. The V end was cut by 0 bases, the J end by 8 bases, with 11 bases between. CDR1 is SGHRS and CDR2 is YFSETQ in the germline V gene. CDR3 sequence reads: CASSLEGRAGYTF. CDR3 bases: TGCGCCAGCAGCTTGGAAGGACGGGCCGGCTACACCTTC.

The chain combines TRBV10-1 with TRBJ2-5, with 8 bases that match TRBD2. The germline gives CDR1 WNHNN, CDR2 SYGVQD (reference sequence). The CDR3 length is 20 residues. Germline trimming cut 0 bases from V and 3 bases from J; bases unmatched to any gene: 18. CDR3 nucleotide sequence: TGCGCCAGCAGTGAGTCCTGGACGAAGACGGGAGGGTTGAAAGAAGAGACCCAGTACTTC. This translates into CASSESWTKTGGLKEETQYF.

The chain uses TRBV12-2 and TRBJ2-1. TRBV12-2 has pseudogene status. The CDR3 has 15 residues. The CDR3 DNA follows: TGTGCAAGTCGCTTAGTCCAGGCGGAACCCAATGAGCAGTTCTTC. This encodes CASRLVQAEPNEQFF.

Comments on this clone: A single base is all that separates this from a far larger clone, so a read error is likely. In the same sample, other DNA sequences code for this CDR3. V and J are TRBV10-3 and TRBJ1-5; D remains ambiguous. The CDR3 sequence is 13 residues long. The ends were cut back, 2 bases at V and 5 bases at J, with 7 bases in the middle. Germline-derived CDR1 and CDR2 are ENHRY and SYGVKD. The CDR3 spells CAISERGHQPQHF. The CDR3 coding sequence is TGTGCCATCAGTGAGCGCGGGCATCAGCCCCAGCATTTT.